Described below is a single T cell receptor (beta chain) sequence and its context. What it binds is not known. The entry originates in a study of cytotoxic CD8 clonotypes in ibrutinib-treated CLL. Turning to the study itself: Samples averaged about 260,000 productive templates and 94,082 productive rearrangements.

Only in-frame clones appear in the TCRdb table, and some are missing; sequencing was by immunoSEQ multiplex PCR. The profile covers 20,000 to 30,000 clones, with approximately 71% appearing a single time and more than 40% taken by the ten largest. The V gene lost 0 bases and the J gene lost 2 bases, with 6 bases spanning the gap. The CDR3 is 14 residues long. The germline CDR1 and CDR2 sequences are MDHEN and SYDVKM. Findings and limits, study-wide: Elevated clonality accompanied ibrutinib response, with a return toward baseline values at progression.

The material sequenced was PBMCs, taken after 12 months of ibrutinib treatment. This receptor was taken from a human donor with chronic lymphocytic leukemia. J is TRBJ2-3 and V is TRBV28; possibly TRBD2 for D (5 bases). The DNA for the CDR3 is TGTGCCAGCAGTTTATGGACTACCACAGATACGCAGTATTTT. Its translation is CASSLWTTTDTQYF.